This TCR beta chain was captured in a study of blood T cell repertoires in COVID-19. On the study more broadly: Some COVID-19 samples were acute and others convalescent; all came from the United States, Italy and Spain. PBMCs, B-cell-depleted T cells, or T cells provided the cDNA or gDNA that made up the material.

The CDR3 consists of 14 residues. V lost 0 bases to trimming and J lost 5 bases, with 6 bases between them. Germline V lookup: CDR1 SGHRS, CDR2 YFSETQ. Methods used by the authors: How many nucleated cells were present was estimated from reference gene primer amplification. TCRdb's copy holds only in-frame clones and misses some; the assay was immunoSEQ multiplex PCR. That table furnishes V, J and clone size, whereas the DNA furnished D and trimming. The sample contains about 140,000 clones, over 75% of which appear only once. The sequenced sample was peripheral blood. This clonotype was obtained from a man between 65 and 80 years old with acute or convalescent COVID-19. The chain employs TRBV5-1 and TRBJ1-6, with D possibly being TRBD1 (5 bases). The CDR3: CASSLEGNNSPLHF. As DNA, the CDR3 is TGCGCCAGCAGCTTGGAGGGGAATAATTCACCCCTCCACTTT.